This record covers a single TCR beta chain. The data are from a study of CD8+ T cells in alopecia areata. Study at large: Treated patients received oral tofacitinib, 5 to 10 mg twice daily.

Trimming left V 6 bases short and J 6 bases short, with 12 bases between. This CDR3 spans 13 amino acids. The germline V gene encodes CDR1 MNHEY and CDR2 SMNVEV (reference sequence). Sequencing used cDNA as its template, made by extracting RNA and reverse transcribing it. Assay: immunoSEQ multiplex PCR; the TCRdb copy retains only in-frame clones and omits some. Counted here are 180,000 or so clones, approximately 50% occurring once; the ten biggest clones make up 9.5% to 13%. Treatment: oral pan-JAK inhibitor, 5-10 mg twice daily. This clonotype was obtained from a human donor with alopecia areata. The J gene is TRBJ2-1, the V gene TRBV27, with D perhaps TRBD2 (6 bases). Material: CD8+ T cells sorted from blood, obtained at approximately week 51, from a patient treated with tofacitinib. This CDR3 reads CASSQLGGNEQFF. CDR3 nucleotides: TGTGCCAGCAGCCAGCTGGGGGGCAATGAGCAGTTCTTC.